This record looks at one T cell receptor (beta chain) sequence and its context. This record comes from a study of blood T cell repertoires in COVID-19. On the study more broadly: Specimens from acute and convalescent COVID-19 originated in the United States, Italy and Spain.

From germline, CDR1 is SGHRS and CDR2 YFSETQ. Trimming cost V 1 base and J 1 base; bases outside gene matches: 2. This CDR3 contains 16 residues. Per the study methods: How many nucleated cells were present was estimated from reference gene primer amplification. The method was immunoSEQ multiplex PCR; TCRdb's version includes in-frame clones alone and lacks a portion of them. V, J and clone size are taken as reported in that table, and D and trimming were inferred from the DNA itself. This repertoire shows 25,000 to 35,000 clones, around 80% found once; its top ten account for about an eighth. The V and J genes are TRBV5-1 and TRBJ2-5; TRBD2 agrees at 12 bases. This receptor was identified in a human donor in a cohort sampled during active COVID-19. The sequenced sample was peripheral blood. The CDR3 sequence is CASSLRTSGAQETQYF. The CDR3 coding sequence is TGCGCCAGCAGCTTGAGGACTAGCGGGGCCCAAGAGACCCAGTACTTC.